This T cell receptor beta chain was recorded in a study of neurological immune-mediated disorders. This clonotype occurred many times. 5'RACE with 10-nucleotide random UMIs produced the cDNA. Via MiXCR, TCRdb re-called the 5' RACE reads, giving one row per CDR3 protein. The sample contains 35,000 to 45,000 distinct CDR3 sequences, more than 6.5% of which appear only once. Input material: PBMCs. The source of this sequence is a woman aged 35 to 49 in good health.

CDR3 bases: TGTGCCAGCAGCGCAGGCCGGGCCTTCGGAAACACCATATATTTT. This translates into CASSAGRAFGNTIYF. The chain recombines TRBV9 with TRBJ1-3, with D unresolved. This CDR3 region has 15 residues. Germline CDR1 and CDR2: SGDLS and YYNGEE. Trimming took 3 bases from V and 4 from J, leaving 14 bases between them.